A selection of T cell receptor beta chains follows, all from one sample in a study of cytomegalovirus exposure and HLA in healthy donors. TCRdb's table, derived via immunoSEQ multiplex PCR, lists solely in-frame clones and lacks some. Of around 350,000 clones in the sample, 75% to 90% were seen once. Sequencing input: PBMCs. The receptors shown here come from a woman under 30 in good health and CMV-seronegative. Each CDR3 is given with its conserved first and last residue. Fields, in order: V gene, J gene, clone size, D gene, CDR3 protein, CDR3 DNA. A D gene is named only where the DNA matches it firmly. Expanded clones get a size class; other rows say once, few or many, or leave the size out.

v_call: TRBV16; j_call: TRBJ2-5; clone_size: .; d_call: .; cdr3_aa: CASSLTLVRETQYF; cdr3_nt: TGTGCCAGCAGCCTTACGCTAGTAAGAGAGACCCAGTACTTC
v_call: TRBV20-1; j_call: TRBJ2-1; clone_size: .; d_call: .; cdr3_aa: CSASNSNEQFF; cdr3_nt: TGCAGTGCTAGTAACAGCAATGAGCAGTTCTTC
v_call: TRBV14; j_call: TRBJ1-1; clone_size: .; d_call: .; cdr3_aa: CASSQQGWTEAFF; cdr3_nt: TGTGCCAGCAGCCAGCAGGGATGGACTGAAGCTTTCTTT
v_call: TRBV6-5; j_call: TRBJ1-2; clone_size: .; d_call: TRBD1; cdr3_aa: CASSYSRQGGDGYTF; cdr3_nt: TGTGCCAGCAGTTACTCCCGACAGGGAGGCGATGGCTACACCTTC
v_call: TRBV27; j_call: TRBJ1-5; clone_size: .; d_call: .; cdr3_aa: CASSPWALDQPQHF; cdr3_nt: TGTGCCAGCAGTCCATGGGCCTTGGATCAGCCCCAGCATTTT
v_call: TRBV19; j_call: TRBJ2-7; clone_size: few; d_call: .; cdr3_aa: CASSTRGEWDEQYF; cdr3_nt: TGTGCCAGTTCCACCCGCGGGGAATGGGACGAGCAGTACTTC
v_call: TRBV19; j_call: TRBJ1-5; clone_size: .; d_call: TRBD1; cdr3_aa: CATRGGQGSVQPQHF; cdr3_nt: TGTGCCACCCGAGGGGGACAGGGTAGTGTTCAGCCCCAGCATTTT
v_call: TRBV4-1; j_call: TRBJ1-6; clone_size: few; d_call: .; cdr3_aa: CASSATGMGSYNSPLHF; cdr3_nt: TGCGCCAGCAGCGCAACAGGGATGGGATCCTATAATTCACCCCTCCACTTT
v_call: TRBV7-2; j_call: TRBJ2-4; clone_size: .; d_call: .; cdr3_aa: CASSLDRDIQYF; cdr3_nt: TGTGCCAGCAGCTTAGATCGGGATATTCAGTACTTC
v_call: TRBV2; j_call: TRBJ2-7; clone_size: .; d_call: TRBD1; cdr3_aa: CASKGAVTYEQYF; cdr3_nt: TGTGCCAGCAAGGGGGCCGTCACCTACGAGCAGTACTTC
v_call: TRBV5-1; j_call: TRBJ1-2; clone_size: .; d_call: TRBD1; cdr3_aa: CASSLGTGGYGYTF; cdr3_nt: TGCGCCAGCAGCTTGGGGACAGGGGGTTACGGCTACACCTTC
v_call: TRBV30; j_call: TRBJ2-1; clone_size: .; d_call: .; cdr3_aa: CAYSGGGNNEQFF; cdr3_nt: TGTGCCTACTCCGGTGGAGGGAATAATGAGCAGTTCTTC
v_call: TRBV15; j_call: TRBJ1-5; clone_size: .; d_call: TRBD1; cdr3_aa: CATSREPGSRGINQPQHF; cdr3_nt: TGTGCCACCAGCAGAGAACCTGGGAGCAGGGGGATCAATCAGCCCCAGCATTTT
v_call: TRBV28; j_call: TRBJ2-7; clone_size: once; d_call: .; cdr3_aa: CASSREGLGLYEQYF; cdr3_nt: TGTGCCAGCAGTCGTGAGGGCCTCGGGTTATACGAGCAGTACTTC
v_call: TRBV28; j_call: TRBJ1-5; clone_size: .; d_call: TRBD1; cdr3_aa: CASSLMGTGMNQPQHF; cdr3_nt: TGTGCCAGCAGTTTGATGGGGACAGGTATGAATCAGCCCCAGCATTTT
v_call: TRBV27; j_call: TRBJ2-2; clone_size: .; d_call: .; cdr3_aa: CASSLSGGPAGELFF; cdr3_nt: TGTGCCAGCAGTTTATCGGGCGGGCCGGCCGGGGAGCTGTTTTTT
v_call: TRBV6-5; j_call: TRBJ2-7; clone_size: .; d_call: .; cdr3_aa: CASRIDRSSYEQYF; cdr3_nt: TGTGCCAGCAGGATCGACAGGTCCTCCTACGAGCAGTACTTC
v_call: TRBV19; j_call: TRBJ2-3; clone_size: .; d_call: TRBD1; cdr3_aa: CASSARFGQGATDTQYF; cdr3_nt: TGTGCCAGTAGCGCCCGTTTCGGACAGGGGGCGACAGATACGCAGTATTTT
v_call: TRBV28; j_call: TRBJ1-5; clone_size: .; d_call: .; cdr3_aa: CASSYDRSNQPQHF; cdr3_nt: TGTGCCAGCAGTTATGACAGGAGCAATCAGCCCCAGCATTTT
v_call: TRBV7-9; j_call: TRBJ2-7; clone_size: .; d_call: TRBD1; cdr3_aa: CASSLRDRPYEQYF; cdr3_nt: TGTGCCAGCAGCCTTCGGGACAGGCCCTACGAGCAGTACTTC
v_call: TRBV7-9; j_call: TRBJ1-5; clone_size: .; d_call: .; cdr3_aa: CASSLDTQPQHF; cdr3_nt: TGTGCCAGCAGCTTAGACACCCAGCCCCAGCATTTT
v_call: TRBV28; j_call: TRBJ1-2; clone_size: once; d_call: .; cdr3_aa: CASSLFRGNYGYTF; cdr3_nt: TGTGCCAGCAGTTTATTTCGGGGGAACTATGGCTACACCTTC
v_call: TRBV10-1; j_call: TRBJ2-3; clone_size: .; d_call: TRBD2; cdr3_aa: CASSDGASGGTDTQYF; cdr3_nt: TGCGCCAGCAGTGACGGGGCTAGCGGGGGTACAGATACGCAGTATTTT
v_call: TRBV4-1; j_call: TRBJ2-1; clone_size: .; d_call: TRBD2; cdr3_aa: CASRPSGGSLGSYNEQFF; cdr3_nt: TGCGCCAGCAGACCCAGCGGGGGGTCTCTGGGCTCCTACAATGAGCAGTTCTTC
v_call: TRBV6-6; j_call: TRBJ1-2; clone_size: .; d_call: TRBD1; cdr3_aa: CASRAGGRNLFGGYTF; cdr3_nt: TGTGCCAGCAGGGCAGGGGGCAGAAACCTTTTCGGGGGCTACACCTTC
v_call: TRBV18; j_call: TRBJ2-1; clone_size: few; d_call: TRBD2; cdr3_aa: CASSTGLAGAYEQFF; cdr3_nt: TGTGCCAGCTCAACCGGACTAGCGGGGGCGTATGAGCAGTTCTTC
v_call: TRBV9; j_call: TRBJ2-1; clone_size: .; d_call: .; cdr3_aa: CASSVDSLVNEQFF; cdr3_nt: TGTGCCAGCAGCGTAGATTCTCTAGTCAATGAGCAGTTCTTC
v_call: TRBV5-8; j_call: TRBJ1-5; clone_size: .; d_call: .; cdr3_aa: CASSLQGGNQPQHF; cdr3_nt: TGTGCCAGCAGCCTCCAAGGAGGGAATCAGCCCCAGCATTTT
v_call: TRBV18; j_call: TRBJ2-7; clone_size: .; d_call: .; cdr3_aa: CASSPSSGHSYEQYF; cdr3_nt: TGTGCCAGCTCCCCTTCGTCAGGACACTCCTACGAGCAGTACTTC
v_call: TRBV15; j_call: TRBJ2-7; clone_size: .; d_call: .; cdr3_aa: CATSRLPGGTYEQYF; cdr3_nt: TGTGCCACCAGCAGACTCCCGGGGGGCACCTACGAGCAGTACTTC
v_call: TRBV5-1; j_call: TRBJ2-1; clone_size: few; d_call: .; cdr3_aa: CASSPEALYNEQFF; cdr3_nt: TGCGCCAGCAGCCCCGAAGCCCTATACAATGAGCAGTTCTTC
v_call: TRBV6-5; j_call: TRBJ1-1; clone_size: few; d_call: TRBD1; cdr3_aa: CASSSYPGQGSTEAFF; cdr3_nt: TGTGCCAGCAGTTCCTATCCGGGACAGGGATCCACTGAAGCTTTCTTT
v_call: TRBV4-1; j_call: TRBJ2-1; clone_size: once; d_call: TRBD1; cdr3_aa: CASSQAATGVINEQFF; cdr3_nt: TGCGCCAGCAGCCAAGCGGCGACAGGGGTTATCAATGAGCAGTTCTTC
v_call: TRBV10-3; j_call: TRBJ2-7; clone_size: .; d_call: .; cdr3_aa: CAISESRGTGTSEQYF; cdr3_nt: TGTGCCATCAGTGAGTCGCGGGGGACAGGGACTAGCGAGCAGTACTTC
v_call: TRBV2; j_call: TRBJ2-3; clone_size: .; d_call: TRBD2; cdr3_aa: CASRGGGRQTDTQYF; cdr3_nt: TGTGCCAGCCGCGGGGGCGGGAGGCAGACAGATACGCAGTATTTT
v_call: TRBV21-1; j_call: TRBJ2-1; clone_size: .; d_call: .; cdr3_aa: CASSKAGRRDRGRRSCDEQFF; cdr3_nt: TGTGCCAGCAGCAAAGCGGGTAGACGGGACAGGGGGCGGAGGAGTTGCGATGAGCAGTTCTTC
v_call: TRBV30; j_call: TRBJ2-7; clone_size: .; d_call: .; cdr3_aa: CAWRREYSYEQYF; cdr3_nt: TGTGCCTGGAGAAGGGAGTACTCCTACGAGCAGTACTTC
v_call: TRBV6-1; j_call: TRBJ2-3; clone_size: .; d_call: .; cdr3_aa: CASSVGDSGRETQYF; cdr3_nt: TGTGCCAGCAGTGTGGGCGACAGCGGGCGTGAAACGCAGTATTTT
v_call: TRBV29-1; j_call: TRBJ2-7; clone_size: .; d_call: .; cdr3_aa: CSVEGARKYEQYF; cdr3_nt: TGCAGCGTTGAAGGGGCTCGGAAATACGAGCAGTACTTC
v_call: TRBV19; j_call: TRBJ1-2; clone_size: .; d_call: .; cdr3_aa: CASSIPGGLPNYGYTF; cdr3_nt: TGTGCCAGTAGTATACCCGGCGGACTCCCTAACTATGGCTACACCTTC
v_call: TRBV7-9; j_call: TRBJ2-3; clone_size: .; d_call: .; cdr3_aa: CASSPYVDTQYF; cdr3_nt: TGTGCCAGCAGCCCCTACGTGGATACGCAGTATTTT
v_call: TRBV27; j_call: TRBJ2-1; clone_size: .; d_call: TRBD1; cdr3_aa: CASSLLGTVYNEQFF; cdr3_nt: TGTGCCAGCAGTTTGTTAGGGACAGTCTACAATGAGCAGTTCTTC
v_call: TRBV2; j_call: TRBJ2-4; clone_size: .; d_call: TRBD2; cdr3_aa: CASSADGNGGDIQYF; cdr3_nt: TGTGCCAGCAGTGCTGACGGAAATGGGGGGGACATTCAGTACTTC
v_call: TRBV27; j_call: TRBJ2-7; clone_size: .; d_call: .; cdr3_aa: CASSFRSGAYEQYF; cdr3_nt: TGTGCCAGCAGTTTTAGGTCAGGGGCCTACGAGCAGTACTTC
v_call: TRBV7-6; j_call: TRBJ1-6; clone_size: .; d_call: .; cdr3_aa: CASRISQGSPLHF; cdr3_nt: TGTGCCAGCCGGATCAGTCAGGGGTCACCCCTCCACTTT